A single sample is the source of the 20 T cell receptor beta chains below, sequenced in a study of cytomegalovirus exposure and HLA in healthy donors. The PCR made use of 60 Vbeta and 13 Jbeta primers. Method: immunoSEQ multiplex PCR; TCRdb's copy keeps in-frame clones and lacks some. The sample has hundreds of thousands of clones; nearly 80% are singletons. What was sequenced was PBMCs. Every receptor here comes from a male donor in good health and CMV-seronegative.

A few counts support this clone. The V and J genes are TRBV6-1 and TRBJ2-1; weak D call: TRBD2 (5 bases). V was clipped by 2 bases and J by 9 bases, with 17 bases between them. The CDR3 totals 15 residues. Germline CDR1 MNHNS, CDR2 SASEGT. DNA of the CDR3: TGTGCCAGCAGTGAAACGGGTCTAGCTCAAGGTGAGCAGTTCTTC. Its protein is CASSETGLAQGEQFF.

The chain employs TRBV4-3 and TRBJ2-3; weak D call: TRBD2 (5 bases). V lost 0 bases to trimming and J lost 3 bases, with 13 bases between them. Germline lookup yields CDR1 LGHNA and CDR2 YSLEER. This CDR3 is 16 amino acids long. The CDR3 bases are TGCGCCAGCAGCCAAGATCGGGAAAGGAGGACAGATACGCAGTATTTT. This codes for CASSQDRERRTDTQYF.

The CDR3 bases are TGTGCCAGTTCCGGGAGGCGACAGGGGGAAGTAAACTATGGCTACACCTTC. This encodes CASSGRRQGEVNYGYTF. The rearrangement uses TRBV19 and TRBJ1-2; 9 nucleotides match TRBD1. Per the germline V gene, CDR1 is LNHDA and CDR2 is SQIVND (reference sequence). Unmatched junction bases numbered 15, after V lost 8 bases and J lost 2 bases. The CDR3 covers 17 residues. The full variable domain, in which reference TRBV19 and TRBJ1-2 provide the parts outside the CDR3, is DGGITQSPKYLFRKEGQNVTLSCEQNLNHDAMYWYRQDPGQGLRLIYYSQIVNDFQKGDIAEGYSVSREKKESFPLTVTSAQKNPTAFYLCASSGRRQGEVNYGYTFGSGTRLTVV.

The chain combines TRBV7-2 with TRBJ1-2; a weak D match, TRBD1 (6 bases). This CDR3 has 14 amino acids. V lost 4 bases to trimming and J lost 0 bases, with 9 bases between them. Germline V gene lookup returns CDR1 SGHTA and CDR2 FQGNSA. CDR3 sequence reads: CASSSRTANYGYTF. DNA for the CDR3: TGTGCCAGCAGCTCCAGGACAGCTAACTATGGCTACACCTTC.

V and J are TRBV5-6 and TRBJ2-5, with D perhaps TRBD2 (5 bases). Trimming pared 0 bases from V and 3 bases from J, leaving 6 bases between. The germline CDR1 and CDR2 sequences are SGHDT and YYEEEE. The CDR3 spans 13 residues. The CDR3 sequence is CASSLVGEETQYF. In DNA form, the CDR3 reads TGTGCCAGCAGCTTGGTCGGGGAAGAGACCCAGTACTTC.

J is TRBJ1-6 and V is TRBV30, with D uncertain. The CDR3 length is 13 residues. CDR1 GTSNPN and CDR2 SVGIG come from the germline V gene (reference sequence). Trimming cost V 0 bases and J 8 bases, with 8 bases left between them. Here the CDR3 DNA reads TGTGCCTGGAGTGTAGCGTGGGATTCACCCCTCCACTTT. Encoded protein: CAWSVAWDSPLHF.

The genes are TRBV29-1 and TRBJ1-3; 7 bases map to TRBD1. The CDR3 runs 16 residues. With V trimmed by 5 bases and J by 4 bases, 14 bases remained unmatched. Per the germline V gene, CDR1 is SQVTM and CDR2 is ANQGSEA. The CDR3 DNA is TGCAGCGTTACAGGGGTTTCTAAGAATAGAGGAAACACCATATATTTT. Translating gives CSVTGVSKNRGNTIYF. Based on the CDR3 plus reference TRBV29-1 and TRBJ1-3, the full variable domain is SAVISQKPSRDICQRGTSLTIQCQVDSQVTMMFWYRQQPGQSLTLIATANQGSEATYESGFVIDKFPISRPNLTFSTLTVSNMSPEDSSIYLCSVTGVSKNRGNTIYFGEGSWLTVV.

CDR3 in amino acids: CASRLRVNTEAFF. The CDR3 DNA reads as TGTGCCAGCCGCCTGAGGGTTAACACTGAAGCTTTCTTT. The chain is built from TRBV6-6 and TRBJ1-1; D not certain. V lost 8 bases to trimming and J lost 2 bases, with 12 bases between them. The CDR3 has 13 residues. Germline lookup yields CDR1 MNHNY and CDR2 SVGAGI (reference sequence).

The CDR3 region is CASSFDRGHAGELFF. The CDR3 bases are TGTGCCAGCAGTTTCGACAGGGGGCACGCCGGGGAGCTGTTTTTT. The chain employs TRBV28 and TRBJ2-2, with 10 bases lining up with TRBD1. The CDR3 length is 15 residues. The ends lost 3 bases at V and 6 bases at J; junction bases unmatched: 4. Germline CDR1 reads MDHEN; CDR2 reads SYDVKM.

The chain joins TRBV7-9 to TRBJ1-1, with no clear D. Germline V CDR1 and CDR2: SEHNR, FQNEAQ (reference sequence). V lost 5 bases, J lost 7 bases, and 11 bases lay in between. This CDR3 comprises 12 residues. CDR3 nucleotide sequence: TGTGCCAGCAGCAACCTCCTCGGTGAAGCTTTCTTT. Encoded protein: CASSNLLGEAFF.

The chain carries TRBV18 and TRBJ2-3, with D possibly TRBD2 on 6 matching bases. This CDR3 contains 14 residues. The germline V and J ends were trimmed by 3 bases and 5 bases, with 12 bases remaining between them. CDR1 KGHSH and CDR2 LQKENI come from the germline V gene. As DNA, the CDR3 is TGTGCCAGCTCACCTCAGGGAGGTTTAGATACGCAGTATTTT. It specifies CASSPQGGLDTQYF.

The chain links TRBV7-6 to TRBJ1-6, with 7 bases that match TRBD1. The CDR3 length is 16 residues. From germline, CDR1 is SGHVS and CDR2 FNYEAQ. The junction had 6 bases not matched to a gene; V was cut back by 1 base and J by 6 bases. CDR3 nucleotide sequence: TGTGCCAGCAGCTTAGGGATGACAGGGTCTAATTCACCCCTCCACTTT. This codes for CASSLGMTGSNSPLHF.

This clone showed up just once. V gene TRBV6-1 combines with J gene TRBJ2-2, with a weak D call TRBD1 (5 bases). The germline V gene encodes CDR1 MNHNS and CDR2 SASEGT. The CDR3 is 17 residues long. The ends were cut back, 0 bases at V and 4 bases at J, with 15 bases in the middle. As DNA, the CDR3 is TGTGCCAGCAGTGAAGCGCTTCGGCAGGGAAGCACCGGGGAGCTGTTTTTT. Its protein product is CASSEALRQGSTGELFF.

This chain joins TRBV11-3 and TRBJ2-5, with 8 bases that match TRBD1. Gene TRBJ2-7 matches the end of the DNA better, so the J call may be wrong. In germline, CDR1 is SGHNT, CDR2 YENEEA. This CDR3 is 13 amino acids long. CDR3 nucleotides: TGTGCCAGCAGCTACGGGACAGGCTACGAGCAGTACTTC. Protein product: CASSYGTGYEQYF.

CDR3 sequence: CASSQGGSTDTQYF. CDR3 bases: TGTGCCAGTAGCCAAGGGGGAAGCACAGATACGCAGTATTTT. This chain joins TRBV19 and TRBJ2-3; possibly TRBD1 for D (6 bases). Germline CDR1 reads LNHDA; CDR2 reads SQIVND (reference sequence). Trimming left V 6 bases short and J 0 bases short, with 10 bases between. The CDR3 is 14 amino acids.

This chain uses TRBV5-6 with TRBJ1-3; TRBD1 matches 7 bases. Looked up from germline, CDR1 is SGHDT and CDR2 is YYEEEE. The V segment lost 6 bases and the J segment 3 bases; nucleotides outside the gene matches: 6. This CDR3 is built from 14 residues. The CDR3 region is CASTTTGYGNTIYF. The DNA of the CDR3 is TGTGCCAGCACAACGACAGGGTATGGAAACACCATATATTTT. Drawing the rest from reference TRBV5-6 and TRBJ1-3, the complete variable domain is DAGVTQSPTHLIKTRGQQVTLRCSPKSGHDTVSWYQQALGQGPQFIFQYYEEEERQRGNFPDRFSGHQFPNYSSELNVNALLLGDSALYLCASTTTGYGNTIYFGEGSWLTVV.

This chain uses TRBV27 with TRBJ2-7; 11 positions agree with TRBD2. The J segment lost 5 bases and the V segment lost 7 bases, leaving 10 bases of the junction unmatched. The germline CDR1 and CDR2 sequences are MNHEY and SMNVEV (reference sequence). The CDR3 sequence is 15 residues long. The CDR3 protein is CASNTGTSGPNEQYF. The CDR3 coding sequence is TGTGCCAGCAATACAGGGACTAGCGGACCTAACGAGCAGTACTTC.

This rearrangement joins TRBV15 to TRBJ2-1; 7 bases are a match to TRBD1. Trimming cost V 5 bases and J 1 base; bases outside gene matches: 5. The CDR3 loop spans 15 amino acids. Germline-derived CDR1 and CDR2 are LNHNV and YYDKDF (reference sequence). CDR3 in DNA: TGTGCCACCAGCCCGCGGACAGGTTCCTACAATGAGCAGTTCTTC. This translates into CATSPRTGSYNEQFF.

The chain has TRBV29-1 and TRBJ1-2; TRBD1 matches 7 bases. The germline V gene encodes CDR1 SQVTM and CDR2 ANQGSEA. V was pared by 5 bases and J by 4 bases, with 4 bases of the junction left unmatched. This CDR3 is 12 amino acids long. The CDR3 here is CSVPGGSYGYTF. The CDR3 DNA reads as TGCAGCGTTCCAGGGGGTAGCTATGGCTACACCTTC.

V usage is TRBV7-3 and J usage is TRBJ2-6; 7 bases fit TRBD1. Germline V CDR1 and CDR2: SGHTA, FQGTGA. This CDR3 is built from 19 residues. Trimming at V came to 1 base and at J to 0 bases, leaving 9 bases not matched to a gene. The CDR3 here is CASSLRPSRDSSGANVLTF. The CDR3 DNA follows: TGTGCCAGCAGCTTAAGGCCGTCCAGGGACAGCTCTGGGGCCAACGTCCTGACTTTC.